The 17 T cell receptor beta chains below all came from one sample that was sequenced in a study of response to subunit inactivated influenza vaccine. TCRdb fed the RT-PCR reads into MiXCR, producing one record per CDR3 protein. This sample has 500,000 to 550,000 distinct CDR3 sequences; less than 7.5% occur once, and the top ten carry around 13%. This sample comprised PBMCs from blood, obtained approximately 25 months after vaccination. These receptors were taken from a man aged 50 to 69 who received an inactivated influenza vaccine.

The V gene is TRBV5-1, the J gene TRBJ2-3, with 12 bases that match TRBD2. Per the germline V gene, CDR1 is SGHRS and CDR2 is YFSETQ. Losses at the gene ends were 1 base for V and 2 bases for J; bases not matched to a gene: 5. The CDR3 runs 17 residues. The CDR3 coding sequence is TGCGCCAGCAGCTTGCTCACTAGCGGGGGGATCACAGATACGCAGTATTTT. This translates into CASSLLTSGGITDTQYF.

This clonotype was seen ten or more times. The chain joins TRBV12-3 or TRBV12-4 to TRBJ2-2; D remains unclear. This CDR3 spans 13 amino acids. With 6 bases removed from V and 4 bases from J, the gap between germline ends came to 9 bases. The CDR3: CASRQVVTGELFF. The CDR3 region has the DNA TGTGCCAGCAGGCAAGTGGTCACCGGGGAGCTGTTTTTT.

This chain joins TRBV5-1 and TRBJ2-3, with a possible D match to TRBD1 (6 bases). This CDR3 comprises 13 residues. Germline CDR1 is SGHRS and CDR2 is YFSETQ. V was pared by 0 bases and J by 6 bases, with 8 bases between. The CDR3 sequence is CASSLDRVDTQYF. CDR3 DNA sequence: TGCGCCAGCAGCTTGGACAGGGTTGATACGCAGTATTTT.

The chain carries TRBV5-1 and TRBJ2-1; no definite D call. The V end lost 4 bases, the J end lost 7 bases, and 15 bases lay between the germline ends. The CDR3 extends over 14 amino acids. Germline lookup yields CDR1 SGHRS and CDR2 YFSETQ. The CDR3 here is CASSQQAGSNEQFF. The CDR3 region has the DNA TGCGCCAGCAGCCAACAAGCAGGTTCTAATGAGCAGTTCTTC.

This clonotype has at least ten counts. The chain joins TRBV11-2 to TRBJ2-7; 8 bases match TRBD1. Per germline, CDR1 SGHAT and CDR2 FQNNGV. CDR3 length: 15 residues. J was trimmed by 4 bases and V by 1 base; bases with no gene match: 6. CDR3 DNA: TGTGCCAGCAGCTTAGCCGGGACAGGCCTATACGAGCAGTACTTC. Amino acid sequence: CASSLAGTGLYEQYF.

The chain recombines TRBV18 with TRBJ1-6, with D unclear. The CDR3 sequence is 15 residues long. Trimming removed 3 bases at V and 3 bases at J, with 9 bases between. Germline values: CDR1 KGHSH, CDR2 LQKENI. The CDR3 is CASSPGQRYNSPLHF. For the CDR3, the DNA is TGTGCCAGCTCACCTGGGCAGCGCTATAATTCACCCCTCCACTTT.

There are many counts of this clonotype. The J gene is TRBJ2-1, the V gene TRBV4-3; D unresolved. Trimming took off 1 base at V and 2 bases at J, with 15 bases between the two ends. The CDR3 consists of 17 residues. CDR1 is LGHNA and CDR2 is YSLEER in the germline V gene. Written as DNA, the CDR3 is TGCGCCAGCAGCCAAGCGGCTCGAGCTTACGCCTACAATGAGCAGTTCTTC. Its translation is CASSQAARAYAYNEQFF.

This clonotype was detected a few times. The chain has TRBV7-9 and TRBJ1-5; 8 bases are a match to TRBD1. The CDR3 runs to 13 residues. CDR1 and CDR2 from the germline V gene are SEHNR and FQNEAQ (reference sequence). V shed 11 bases, J shed 3 bases, and the junction held 6 bases outside the gene matches. The CDR3 loop reads CAVQGADNQPQHF. CDR3 nucleotide sequence: TGTGCCGTCCAGGGGGCCGACAATCAGCCCCAGCATTTT.

The chain is built from TRBV25-1 and TRBJ2-7; D possibly corresponds to TRBD1 (6 bases). V gave up 1 base and J gave up 7 bases, with 17 bases separating them. CDR3 size: 15 residues. The germline CDR1 and CDR2 sequences are MGHDK and SYGVNS. CDR3 sequence reads: CASSELTGRTGEQYF. For the CDR3, the DNA is TGTGCCAGCAGTGAATTAACAGGGCGCACGGGGGAGCAGTACTTC.

The chain employs TRBV10-3 and TRBJ2-7; TRBD2 matches 14 bases. Germline trimming cut 7 bases from V and 5 bases from J; bases unmatched to any gene: 7. The CDR3 loop spans 15 amino acids. Germline V CDR1 and CDR2: ENHRY, SYGVKD. CDR3 bases: TGTGCCATCACCCCGACTAGCGGGGGGGCTAACGAGCAGTACTTC. Amino acids: CAITPTSGGANEQYF.

This clonotype has only a few counts. This chain uses TRBV7-2 with TRBJ1-1; no reliable D call. V was trimmed by 2 bases and J by 5 bases, leaving 6 bases between them. The CDR3 is 12 amino acids. Per the germline V gene, CDR1 is SGHTA and CDR2 is FQGNSA. CDR3 in amino acids: CASSLLETEAFF. The CDR3 DNA reads as TGTGCCAGCAGCTTACTCGAAACTGAAGCTTTCTTT.

This clonotype showed up many times. The chain employs TRBV5-1 and TRBJ1-1; 8 bases are shared with TRBD1. Germline loops: CDR1 SGHRS, CDR2 YFSETQ. V trimming: 5 bases; J trimming: 1 base; junction bases outside the gene matches: 16. The CDR3 length is 18 residues. In DNA form, the CDR3 reads TGCGCCAGCAGATCTGAAGGCTCCCGACAGGGGCAGAACACTGAAGCTTTCTTT. Translation: CASRSEGSRQGQNTEAFF.

This clonotype was picked up a small number of times. This sequence joins TRBV7-8 and TRBJ1-6; tentatively, D is TRBD1 (5 bases). Germline values: CDR1 SGHVS, CDR2 FQNEAQ. The germline V and J ends were trimmed by 5 bases and 7 bases, with 15 bases remaining between them. This CDR3 has 15 residues. CDR3 loop: CASSRDRGKNSPLHF. CDR3 coding DNA: TGTGCCAGCAGCCGTGACAGAGGGAAGAATTCACCCCTCCACTTT.

There are a few counts of this clonotype. V gene TRBV4-2 combines with J gene TRBJ1-1; D not certain. With 4 bases removed from V and 11 bases from J, the gap between germline ends came to 11 bases. The CDR3 has 11 residues. In germline, CDR1 is LGHNA, CDR2 YNFKEQ. CDR3 sequence reads: CASSREGGAFF. The CDR3 DNA reads as TGTGCCAGCAGCCGTGAAGGAGGGGCTTTCTTT.

The gene calls are TRBV6-1 and TRBJ2-3; the D gene is possibly TRBD2 (5 bases). The CDR3 has 16 amino acids. Germline V gene lookup returns CDR1 MNHNS and CDR2 SASEGT. Trimming removed 6 bases at V and 0 bases at J, with 16 bases between. The CDR3, as DNA: TGTGCCAGCAGGACCCGGACTCGTGCTAGCACAGATACGCAGTATTTT. This codes for CASRTRTRASTDTQYF.

The chain is built from TRBV28 and TRBJ2-5; 8 bases agree with TRBD1. The length of the CDR3 is 14 residues. CDR1 and CDR2 (germline): MDHEN, SYDVKM. Trimming at V came to 4 bases and at J to 8 bases, leaving 9 bases not matched to a gene. The CDR3 bases are TGTGCCAGCAGTTCAAGACCGGGACAGGACACCCAGTACTTC. Translation gives CASSSRPGQDTQYF.

This clonotype occurred many times. This chain connects TRBV20-1 to TRBJ2-1; 8 bases line up with TRBD2. Germline CDR1 and CDR2: DFQATT and SNEGSKA (reference sequence). The CDR3 has 17 residues. V shed 1 base and J 0 bases; nucleotides not matched to a gene: 8. The CDR3 DNA is TGCAGTGCTAGAGTGGCGGGAGGCCGGAGCTCCTACAATGAGCAGTTCTTC. It yields the protein CSARVAGGRSSYNEQFF.